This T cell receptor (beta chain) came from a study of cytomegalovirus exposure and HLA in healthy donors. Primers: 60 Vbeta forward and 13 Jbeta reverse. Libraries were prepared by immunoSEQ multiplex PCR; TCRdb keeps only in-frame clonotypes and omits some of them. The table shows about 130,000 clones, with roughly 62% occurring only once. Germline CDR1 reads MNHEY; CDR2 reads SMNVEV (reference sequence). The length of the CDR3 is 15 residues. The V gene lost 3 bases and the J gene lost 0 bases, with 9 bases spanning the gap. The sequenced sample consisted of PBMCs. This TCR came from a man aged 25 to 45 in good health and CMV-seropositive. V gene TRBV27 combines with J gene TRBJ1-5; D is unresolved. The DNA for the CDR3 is TGTGCCAGCAGTTTCTCTCAGTTTAGCAATCAGCCCCAGCATTTT. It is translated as CASSFSQFSNQPQHF.